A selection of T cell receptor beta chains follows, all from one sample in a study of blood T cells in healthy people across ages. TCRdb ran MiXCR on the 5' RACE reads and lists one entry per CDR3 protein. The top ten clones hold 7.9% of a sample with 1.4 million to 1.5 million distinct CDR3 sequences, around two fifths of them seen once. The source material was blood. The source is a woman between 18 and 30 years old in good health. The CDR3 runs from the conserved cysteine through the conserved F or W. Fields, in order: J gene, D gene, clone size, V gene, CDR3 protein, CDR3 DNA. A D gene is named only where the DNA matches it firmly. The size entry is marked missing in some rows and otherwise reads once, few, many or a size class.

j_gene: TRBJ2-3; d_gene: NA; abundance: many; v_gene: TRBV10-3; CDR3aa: CATRQSTDTQYF; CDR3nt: TGTGCCACCCGTCAGAGCACAGATACGCAGTATTTT
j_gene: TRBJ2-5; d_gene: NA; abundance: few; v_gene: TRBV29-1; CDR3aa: CSAFIGETQYF; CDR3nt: TGCAGCGCCTTTATCGGAGAGACCCAGTACTTC
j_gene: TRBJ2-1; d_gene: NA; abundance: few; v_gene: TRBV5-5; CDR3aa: CASSWVDNEQFF; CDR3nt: TGTGCCAGCAGTTGGGTCGACAATGAGCAGTTCTTC
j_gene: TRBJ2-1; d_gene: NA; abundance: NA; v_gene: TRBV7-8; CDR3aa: CASSLIRDIRYNEQFF; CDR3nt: TGTGCCAGCAGCTTAATCCGGGACATAAGGTACAATGAGCAGTTCTTC
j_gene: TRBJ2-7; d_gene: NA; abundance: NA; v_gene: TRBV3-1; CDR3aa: CASSVIPHEQYF; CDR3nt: TGTGCCAGCAGCGTCATCCCCCACGAGCAGTACTTC
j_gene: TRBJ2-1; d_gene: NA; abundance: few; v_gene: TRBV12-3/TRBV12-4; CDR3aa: CASSHVPRTPTHYNEQFF; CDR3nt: TGTGCCAGCAGCCACGTACCGAGGACTCCGACTCATTACAATGAGCAGTTCTTC
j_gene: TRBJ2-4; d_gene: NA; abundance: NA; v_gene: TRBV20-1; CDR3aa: CGARVLAKNIQYF; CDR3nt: TGCGGTGCTAGAGTACTAGCCAAAAACATTCAGTACTTC
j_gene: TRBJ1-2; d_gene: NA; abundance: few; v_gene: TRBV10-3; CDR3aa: CAISESFGNYGYTF; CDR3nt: TGTGCCATCAGTGAGTCGTTCGGGAACTATGGCTACACCTTC
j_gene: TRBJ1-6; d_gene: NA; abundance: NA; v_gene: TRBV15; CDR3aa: CATSSGFSLHF; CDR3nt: TGTGCCACCAGTTCAGGGTTTTCCCTCCACTTT
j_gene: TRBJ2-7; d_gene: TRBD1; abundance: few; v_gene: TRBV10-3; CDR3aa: CAISVRTGGGEQYF; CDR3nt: TGTGCCATCAGTGTAAGGACAGGGGGCGGCGAGCAGTACTTC
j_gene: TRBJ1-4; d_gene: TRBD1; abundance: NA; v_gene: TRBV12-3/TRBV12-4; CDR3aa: CASSRTGGNNEKLFF; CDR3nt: TGTGCCAGCAGCCGGACAGGGGGAAATAATGAAAAACTGTTTTTT
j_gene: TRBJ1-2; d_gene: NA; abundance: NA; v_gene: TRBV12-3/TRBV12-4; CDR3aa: CASSFLAVVNYGYTF; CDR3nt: TGTGCCAGCAGTTTCTTGGCTGTAGTCAACTATGGCTACACCTTC
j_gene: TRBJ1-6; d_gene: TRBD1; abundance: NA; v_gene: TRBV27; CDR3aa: CASSFSMGQGFYNSPLHF; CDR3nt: TGTGCCAGCAGTTTCTCGATGGGACAGGGATTCTATAATTCACCCCTCCACTTT
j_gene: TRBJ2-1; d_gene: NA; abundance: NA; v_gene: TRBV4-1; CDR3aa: CASSQGRGGKTYNEQFF; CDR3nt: TGCGCCAGCAGCCAGGGAAGAGGGGGGAAAACCTACAATGAGCAGTTCTTC
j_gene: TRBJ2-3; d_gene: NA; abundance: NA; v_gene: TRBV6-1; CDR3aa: CASSEVIDTQYF; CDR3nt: TGTGCCAGCAGTGAAGTTATAGATACGCAGTATTTT
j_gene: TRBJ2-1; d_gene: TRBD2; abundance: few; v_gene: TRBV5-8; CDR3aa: CASRRLAGDNEQFF; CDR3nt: TGTGCCAGCAGGCGACTAGCGGGTGACAATGAGCAGTTCTTC
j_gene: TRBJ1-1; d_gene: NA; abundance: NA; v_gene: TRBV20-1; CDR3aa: CSADSGGTNTEAFF; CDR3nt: TGCAGTGCTGATTCTGGAGGTACGAACACTGAAGCTTTCTTT
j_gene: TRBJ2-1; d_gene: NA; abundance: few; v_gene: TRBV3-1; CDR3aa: CASSQIDWASSYNEQFF; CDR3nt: TGTGCCAGCAGCCAAATCGACTGGGCAAGCTCCTACAATGAGCAGTTCTTC
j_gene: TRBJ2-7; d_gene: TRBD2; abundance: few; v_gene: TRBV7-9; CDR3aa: CASSSPSGPPYEQYF; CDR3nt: TGTGCCAGCAGCTCGCCTAGCGGCCCTCCTTACGAGCAGTACTTC
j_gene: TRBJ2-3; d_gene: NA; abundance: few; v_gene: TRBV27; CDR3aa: CASWRLGSALDTQYF; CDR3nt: TGTGCCAGTTGGCGGCTAGGGAGTGCCCTCGATACGCAGTATTTT
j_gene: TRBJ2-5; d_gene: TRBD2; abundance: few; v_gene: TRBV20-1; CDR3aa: CSASGLAGGRETQYF; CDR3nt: TGCAGTGCCTCCGGACTAGCGGGAGGTAGAGAGACCCAGTACTTC
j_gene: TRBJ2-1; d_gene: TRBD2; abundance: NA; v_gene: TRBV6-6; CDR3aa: CASSPRGEGLHEQFF; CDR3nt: TGTGCCAGCAGCCCCCGGGGGGAGGGCCTCCATGAGCAGTTCTTC
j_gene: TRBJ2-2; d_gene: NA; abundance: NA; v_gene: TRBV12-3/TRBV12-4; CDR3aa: CASSQNPGLGELFF; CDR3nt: TGTGCCAGCAGTCAAAATCCGGGATTGGGGGAGCTGTTTTTT
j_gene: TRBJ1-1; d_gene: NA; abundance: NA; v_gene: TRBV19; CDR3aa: CASVPGAQNTEVFF; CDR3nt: TGTGCCAGTGTACCTGGGGCCCAGAACACTGAAGTTTTCTTT